A selection of T cell receptor beta chains follows, all from one sample in a study of CD8 T cells in ankylosing spondylitis. MiXCR, applied by TCRdb to the 5' RACE reads, yields one record per CDR3 protein. The sample carries about 360,000 distinct CDR3 sequences, approximately 22% recorded once. Source material: blood, either unsorted or a sorted T cell fraction (not recorded which). The receptors originated from a male donor with ankylosing spondylitis or in good health (not recorded which). CDR3s include the opening cysteine and the closing phenylalanine or tryptophan. The order of the fields is J gene, D gene, V gene, CDR3 protein. D genes are given only for firm matches.

TRBJ2-2,TRBD2,TRBV7-3,CASSLRLADYTGELFF
TRBJ2-7,NA,TRBV3-1,CASSHDRDALPYEQYF
TRBJ1-1,NA,TRBV24-1,CATIVGRNTEAFF
TRBJ2-7,NA,TRBV20-1,CSARLSEQGLEQYF
TRBJ2-5,NA,TRBV6-1,CASSEGYRRQETQYF
TRBJ2-7,NA,TRBV7-9,CASSLAVEEQYF
TRBJ2-3,NA,TRBV9,CASSVGGGRTDTQYF
TRBJ1-2,NA,TRBV21-1,CASSKEEHAGYTF
TRBJ2-7,NA,TRBV2,CASNRDISYEQYF
TRBJ2-7,TRBD2,TRBV5-1,CASSRGGNSYEQYF
TRBJ2-5,TRBD2,TRBV12-3/TRBV12-4,CASSTYIAGAKQETQYF
TRBJ2-2,TRBD1,TRBV7-3,CASSLISDRDYTGELFF
TRBJ1-2,NA,TRBV12-3/TRBV12-4,CASSFYSPDGYTF
TRBJ2-3,NA,TRBV12-3/TRBV12-4,CASRFPLAGADTDTQYF
TRBJ2-5,TRBD2,TRBV2,CASSAPSGGQLQTQYF
TRBJ1-5,NA,TRBV20-1,CSARALLAGYQPQHF
TRBJ2-1,NA,TRBV20-1,CSARTGSSYNEQFF
TRBJ2-7,NA,TRBV27,CASAHLAIEPYEQYF
TRBJ2-7,NA,TRBV5-6,CASSLKARNYEQYF
TRBJ2-2,NA,TRBV12-3/TRBV12-4,CASSLLQDLNTGELFF
TRBJ1-3,TRBD1,TRBV11-2,CASSRGQGTGNTIYF
TRBJ2-2,NA,TRBV7-9,CASSGSTGELFF
TRBJ2-7,TRBD1,TRBV29-1,CSYSTGESYEQYF
TRBJ2-1,TRBD2,TRBV2,CAKGKAGGLNEQFF
TRBJ2-5,NA,TRBV9,CASSVEDRQETQYF
TRBJ2-7,TRBD1,TRBV4-1,CASSQGDRRTYEQYF
TRBJ2-7,NA,TRBV5-6,CASSPRGDSAYEQYF
TRBJ2-2,TRBD2,TRBV12-3/TRBV12-4,CASLAGYTGELFF